These 13 T cell receptor beta chains were all obtained from the same sample, sequenced in a study of cytomegalovirus exposure and HLA in healthy donors. In the PCR, 60 Vbeta and 13 Jbeta primers were used. The protocol was immunoSEQ multiplex PCR, while the TCRdb copy is restricted to in-frame clones and leaves out a portion. The repertoire holds tens of thousands of clones, with 70% to 80% as singletons. Sequencing used PBMCs. The receptor source for this set is a man aged 25 to 40 in good health and CMV-seronegative.

The V call is TRBV7-9, the J call TRBJ1-1; D not certain. The germline gives CDR1 SEHNR, CDR2 FQNEAQ (reference sequence). The V and J ends lost 5 bases and 6 bases respectively, with 13 bases between them. This CDR3 has 13 residues. As DNA, the CDR3 is TGTGCCAGCAGCCGAGGTGATTACTCTGAAGCTTTCTTT. Protein: CASSRGDYSEAFF.

The V call is TRBV5-4, the J call TRBJ2-2; 8 bases agree with TRBD1. V was clipped by 2 bases and J by 0 bases; unmatched bases: 3. Germline CDR1 is SGHNT and CDR2 is YYREEE (reference sequence). The CDR3 contains 16 residues. CDR3 residues: CASSLQGGSNTGELFF. The CDR3 DNA follows: TGTGCCAGCAGCTTACAGGGGGGATCGAACACCGGGGAGCTGTTTTTT. Full variable domain (missing parts from reference TRBV5-4 and TRBJ2-2): ETGVTQSPTHLIKTRGQQVTLRCSSQSGHNTVSWYQQALGQGPQFIFQYYREEENGRGNFPPRFSGLQFPNYSSELNVNALELDDSALYLCASSLQGGSNTGELFFGEGSRLTVL.

The chain has TRBV27 and TRBJ1-5; D is perhaps TRBD1 (5 bases). The CDR3 is 15 amino acids. Germline V CDR1 and CDR2: MNHEY, SMNVEV (reference sequence). V dropped 8 bases and J dropped 2 bases, with 16 bases sitting between them. The CDR3: CASASLGGGNQPQHF. CDR3 nucleotides: TGTGCCAGCGCTAGCCTCGGGGGAGGCAATCAGCCCCAGCATTTT.

This clone was seen just once. The chain is built from TRBV5-1 and TRBJ2-1, with 7 bases lining up with TRBD2. The CDR3 contains 16 residues. Germline V gives CDR1 SGHRS, CDR2 YFSETQ. Germline trimming cut 6 bases from V and 7 bases from J; bases unmatched to any gene: 16. CDR3: CASMLLVGAGENEQFF. CDR3 bases: TGCGCCAGCATGCTCCTGGTAGGGGCGGGAGAGAATGAGCAGTTCTTC.

The chain has TRBV27 and TRBJ1-5; no reliable D call. The length of the CDR3 is 12 residues. The germline V gene has CDR1 MNHEY and CDR2 SMNVEV (reference sequence). V was pared by 6 bases and J by 7 bases, with 10 bases between. This CDR3 reads CASRSPGQPQHF. The CDR3 bases are TGTGCCAGCAGATCGCCGGGGCAGCCCCAGCATTTT.

This rearrangement joins TRBV27 to TRBJ2-5; D uncertain. This CDR3 spans 15 amino acids. V lost 5 bases, J lost 5 bases, and 18 bases lay in between. Germline assignment: CDR1 MNHEY and CDR2 SMNVEV (reference sequence). DNA of the CDR3: TGTGCCAGCAGTGTCCCTGGCAGTCCTTGGGAGACCCAGTACTTC. It specifies CASSVPGSPWETQYF.

This rearrangement joins TRBV9 to TRBJ1-2, with a tentative D call TRBD1 (6 bases). The CDR3 totals 18 residues. Germline V gives CDR1 SGDLS, CDR2 YYNGEE. Trimming stripped 3 bases from V and 8 bases from J, with 29 bases between. The CDR3 is CASSGNDWGGHRPTGYTF. CDR3 nucleotides: TGTGCCAGCAGCGGAAATGATTGGGGGGGACACCGTCCGACCGGCTACACCTTC.

The genes are TRBV27 and TRBJ1-4; D is undetermined. V lost 4 bases and J lost 8, with 11 bases in between. This CDR3 is built from 13 residues. Germline values: CDR1 MNHEY, CDR2 SMNVEV (reference sequence). The CDR3 protein is CASSWAGGEKLFF. CDR3 coding DNA: TGTGCCAGCAGTTGGGCCGGCGGGGAAAAACTGTTTTTT.

The chain couples TRBV9 to TRBJ2-1, with TRBD2 identical over 13 bases. With 0 bases clipped from V and 7 bases from J, the junction kept 4 bases outside the gene matches. The length of the CDR3 is 16 residues. CDR1 and CDR2 (germline): SGDLS, YYNGEE. The CDR3 region is CASSVGPGLAGNEQFF. CDR3 sequence (DNA): TGTGCCAGCAGCGTAGGGCCGGGACTAGCGGGGAATGAGCAGTTCTTC.

This clone was counted only a few times. CDR3 in amino acids: CASSEDRFHTEAFF. The CDR3 region has the DNA TGTGCCAGCAGTGAGGACAGGTTTCACACTGAAGCTTTCTTT. The chain combines TRBV25-1 with TRBJ1-1; 7 bases line up with TRBD1. V gave up 3 bases and J gave up 3 bases; unmatched junction bases: 4. The CDR3 length is 14 residues. CDR1 is MGHDK and CDR2 is SYGVNS in the germline V gene.

The DNA for the CDR3 is TGTGCCAGCAGCTTAGGACAGAGCACTGAAGCTTTCTTT. It encodes CASSLGQSTEAFF. The chain is built from TRBV7-3 and TRBJ1-1, with D tentatively TRBD1 (6 bases). CDR1 SGHTA and CDR2 FQGTGA come from the germline V gene. CDR3 length: 13 residues. V lost 2 bases to trimming and J lost 4 bases, with 8 bases between them.

The V call is TRBV7-3, the J call TRBJ2-3, with 14 bases identical to TRBD2. The CDR3 extends over 15 amino acids. The V segment lost 5 bases and the J segment 5 bases; nucleotides outside the gene matches: 3. The germline V gene encodes CDR1 SGHTA and CDR2 FQGTGA. CDR3 DNA sequence: TGTGCCAGCAGCACTGGGACTAGCGGGGGAGATACGCAGTATTTT. The encoded protein is CASSTGTSGGDTQYF.

This clone was observed a handful of times. The chain carries TRBV6-6 and TRBJ1-3; D ambiguous. Germline assignment: CDR1 MNHNY and CDR2 SVGAGI (reference sequence). The CDR3 extends over 15 amino acids. Trimming removed 5 bases from V and 0 bases from J, with 11 bases in between. The CDR3 here is CASSPQLTSGNTIYF. Here the CDR3 DNA reads TGTGCCAGCAGTCCACAGCTAACCTCTGGAAACACCATATATTTT.